This T cell receptor beta chain appears in the sequencing data of a study of cytomegalovirus exposure and HLA in healthy donors. Study-wide results and caveats: Through in vitro validation, three CMV-associated chains were shown to be specific for CMV antigens. On later analysis, the bulk of CMV-associated TCR beta chains appeared to be HLA-restricted. Highly shared variants forming one cluster were likely a sequencing artifact.

The CDR3 is made up of 14 amino acids. V shed 7 bases and J 7 bases; nucleotides not matched to a gene: 8. The germline CDR1 and CDR2 sequences are LNHDA and SQIVND (reference sequence). 13 Jbeta primers and 60 Vbeta primers were used for the PCR. In the original analysis: A later analysis tallied 87 million or so unique TCR beta chains, around 12 million of them shared. The repertoire was sequenced with immunoSEQ multiplex PCR; TCRdb's copy has only in-frame clones and lacks some. That table furnishes V, J and clone size, whereas the DNA furnished D and trimming. Of 55,000 or so clones in the sample, roughly 80% were seen once. A note on this clone: What it recognizes is unknown.

The receptor was isolated from a man in his thirties or forties in good health and CMV-seronegative. This rearrangement joins TRBV19 to TRBJ2-4; TRBD2 matches 9 bases. The source material was PBMCs. The CDR3 DNA reads TGTGCCAGTATACCGGGCGGGAGGGCCAACATTCAGTACTTC. Protein: CASIPGGRANIQYF.